The present T cell receptor (beta chain) was sequenced within a study of regulatory T cells in long-lasting Graves disease. Study information: Persistent cases were those of Graves' disease that involved over 5 years of antithyroid drugs with positive TSH receptor antibodies.

As for time point: persistent/refractory GD, antithyroid drugs over 5 years with positive TRAb. The TCR library was made from RNA that had been extracted from PBMCs in TRIzol. The study, taken as a whole, reports: Persistent patients had more shared public clonotypes (around 2,800) than new patients (about 870).

For TCR beta, libraries came from iRepertoire HTBI primers and Arm-PCR of CDR3 regions. One entry per CDR3 protein, called by TCRdb with MiXCR from the multiplex PCR reads. The sample has approximately 400,000 distinct CDR3 sequences, around 24% seen once. The CDR3 covers 15 residues. V trimming: 5 bases; J trimming: 2 bases; junction bases outside the gene matches: 6. CDR1 and CDR2 from the germline V gene are SGHVS and FQNEAQ. This clonotype has more than one count but fewer than ten. No antigen is known for it. The starting material was peripheral blood mononuclear cells (PBMCs), obtained when the disease was refractory, from a patient treated with antithyroid drugs. This TCR was recovered from a female donor with Graves disease. V is TRBV7-8 and J is TRBJ2-3; 8 nucleotides match TRBD2. The CDR3 loop reads CASSLLAGVTDTQYF. CDR3 coding DNA: TGTGCCAGCAGCCTTCTAGCGGGCGTCACAGATACGCAGTATTTT.